Sequencing of this T cell receptor (beta chain) was carried out in a study of cytomegalovirus exposure and HLA in healthy donors. To note about this clone: Its antigen remains unknown.

The primer mix had 60 Vbeta and 13 Jbeta primers. Assay used: immunoSEQ multiplex PCR; TCRdb lists only in-frame clones, some missing. Here the sample spans about 85,000 clones, 75% to 90% being singletons. Study-wide results and limits: The study recorded some 160 TCR beta chains that were cytomegalovirus-associated. Being productive about 90% or about 30% of the time was typical of most TCR beta V segments in an earlier analysis.

The sample consisted of PBMCs. The source of this sequence is a man in his fifties in good health and CMV-seropositive.

CDR3: CASSPDSNYGYTF. The CDR3 nucleotides read TGTGCCAGCAGCCCGGACAGTAACTATGGCTACACCTTC. This sequence joins TRBV27 and TRBJ1-2; D may be TRBD1 (6 bases). Trimming stripped 6 bases from V and 1 base from J, with 9 bases between. The CDR3 spans 13 residues. The germline gives CDR1 MNHEY, CDR2 SMNVEV (reference sequence).